What follows are 30 T cell receptor beta chains derived from one specimen sequenced in a study of shared clonotypes between healthy human individuals. The naive CD8 population came from CD45RO-negative cells selected for CCR7, without terminally differentiated effector memory CD45RA+ cells. The data were produced by immunoSEQ multiplex PCR, yet TCRdb's version contains in-frame clones alone and is incomplete. The sample holds 2 million to 2.5 million clones; approximately 94% are singletons and the top ten take 1% to 1.3%. The sequencing sample was made of naive CD8+ T cells sorted from blood. The receptor source for this set is a young man in good health.

The chain recombines TRBV6-1 with TRBJ2-7; D not resolved. CDR3 length equals 12 residues. Germline-derived CDR1 and CDR2 are MNHNS and SASEGT. The V end lost 6 bases, the J end lost 6 bases, and 12 bases lay between the germline ends. The CDR3 region has the DNA TGTGCCAGCAGACACAGTAATCCCGAGCAGTACTTC. This codes for CASRHSNPEQYF.

The chain recombines TRBV5-1 with TRBJ2-7; a possible D gene is TRBD1 (6 bases). The CDR3 length is 14 residues. Germline V CDR1 and CDR2: SGHRS, YFSETQ. Trimming cost V 5 bases and J 2 bases, with 14 bases left between them. The CDR3 here is CASRVPGQAYEQYF. CDR3 in DNA: TGCGCCAGCAGGGTACCGGGACAAGCCTACGAGCAGTACTTC.

The rearrangement joins TRBV4-1 to TRBJ2-7, with D perhaps matching TRBD2 (6 bases). This CDR3 is built from 15 residues. V lost 4 bases to trimming and J lost 1 base, with 14 bases between them. In germline, CDR1 is MGHRA, CDR2 YSYEKL. The CDR3 DNA is TGCGCCAGCAGCCCGTTCGGGGGAGCTTCCTACGAGCAGTACTTC. This translates into CASSPFGGASYEQYF.

On this clone: Other DNA sequences in this specimen translate into the identical CDR3. The rearrangement uses TRBV13 and TRBJ2-3; D remains ambiguous. Germline loops: CDR1 PRHDT, CDR2 FYEKMQ (reference sequence). CDR3 length equals 14 residues. Trimming stripped 2 bases from V and 0 bases from J, with 6 bases between. The CDR3 region has the DNA TGTGCCAGCAGCTTACGGGCAAGCACAGATACGCAGTATTTT. It translates to CASSLRASTDTQYF.

The genes are TRBV20-1 and TRBJ1-5; D is unclear. The CDR3 is made up of 10 amino acids. The V end was cut by 3 bases, the J end by 9 bases, with 6 bases between. The V gene's germline CDR1 is DFQATT and CDR2 SNEGSKA (reference sequence). The CDR3 reads CSASGPPQHF. The DNA of the CDR3 is TGCAGTGCTAGCGGGCCGCCCCAGCATTTT.

This chain connects TRBV11-2 to TRBJ2-7; tentative D call: TRBD1 (6 bases). CDR1 and CDR2 (germline): SGHAT, FQNNGV. Trimming cost V 4 bases and J 6 bases, with 19 bases left between them. The CDR3 consists of 15 residues. CDR3 in DNA: TGTGCCAGCAGCTCAATCTTGTTTGGGGGCCCCGAGCAGTACTTC. Protein: CASSSILFGGPEQYF. The full variable domain, with the rest looked up from reference TRBV11-2 and TRBJ2-7, is EAGVAQSPRYKIIEKRQSVAFWCNPISGHATLYWYQQILGQGPKLLIQFQNNGVVDDSQLPKDRFSAERLKGVDSTLKIQPAKLEDSAVYLCASSSILFGGPEQYFGPGTRLTVT.

To note about this clone: The sample holds other DNA sequences that translate to the same CDR3. The chain recombines TRBV27 with TRBJ1-1; unclear D gene. CDR3 length equals 14 residues. The germline V and J ends were trimmed by 2 bases and 0 bases, with 7 bases remaining between them. Germline V CDR1 and CDR2: MNHEY, SMNVEV (reference sequence). DNA for the CDR3: TGTGCCAGCAGTTTAATCGGGATGAACACTGAAGCTTTCTTT. Translation gives CASSLIGMNTEAFF.

The rearrangement links TRBV18 to TRBJ2-7; weak D call: TRBD2 (6 bases). Germline V gene data show CDR1 as KGHSH and CDR2 as LQKENI. V was trimmed by 0 bases and J by 3 bases, leaving 15 bases between them. The CDR3 loop spans 16 amino acids. CDR3 protein: CASSPPIAGTLYEQYF. In nucleotides, the CDR3 is TGTGCCAGCTCACCACCGATCGCAGGGACTCTCTACGAGCAGTACTTC.

This clone turned up a few times. The sample contains more than one DNA sequence encoding this CDR3. The chain combines TRBV9 with TRBJ2-2, with D hard to call. V was shortened by 0 bases and J by 1 base, with 4 bases between the two germline ends. Per germline, CDR1 SGDLS and CDR2 YYNGEE. The CDR3 is made up of 14 amino acids. In DNA, the CDR3 is TGTGCCAGCAGCGTAGACGGGAACACCGGGGAGCTGTTTTTT. Its protein is CASSVDGNTGELFF.

This clone appeared once. This chain uses TRBV5-1 with TRBJ2-3, with 10 bases identical to TRBD2. The CDR3 contains 16 residues. Germline V gene sequence: CDR1 SGHRS, CDR2 YFSETQ. The V segment lost 1 base and the J segment 5 bases; nucleotides outside the gene matches: 7. The CDR3 DNA reads as TGCGCCAGCAGCTTGAACCTAGCGGGAGCGGGAGATACGCAGTATTTT. Translating gives CASSLNLAGAGDTQYF.

On this clone: The identical CDR3 is also encoded by other nucleotide sequences in the sample. This chain joins TRBV2 and TRBJ1-1; D remains ambiguous. The CDR3 covers 13 residues. The germline CDR1 and CDR2 sequences are SNHLY and FYNNEI. V lost 7 bases and J 2 bases, leaving 11 bases between the germline ends. Here the CDR3 DNA reads TGTGCCAGCAAGGATACGGGTAACACTGAAGCTTTCTTT. Its translation is CASKDTGNTEAFF.

The chain joins TRBV18 to TRBJ2-5, with 7 bases fitting TRBD1. The CDR3 is made up of 19 amino acids. Unmatched junction bases numbered 16, after V lost 3 bases and J lost 0 bases. Germline-derived CDR1 and CDR2 are KGHSH and LQKENI. CDR3 region: CASSPPLARAGTDQETQYF. The DNA of the CDR3 is TGTGCCAGCTCACCCCCCCTAGCTAGAGCCGGGACAGACCAAGAGACCCAGTACTTC.

In this sample, this clone turned up a few times. The chain joins TRBV2 to TRBJ1-1; D is uncertain. The CDR3 totals 13 residues. V shed 4 bases and J shed 1 base, with 7 bases lying between them. CDR1 is SNHLY and CDR2 is FYNNEI in the germline V gene. Here the CDR3 reads CASSAGANTEAFF. The CDR3 nucleotides read TGTGCCAGCAGTGCGGGAGCGAACACTGAAGCTTTCTTT.

On this clone: The junction and the germline gene differ at one end; a read error may be behind it. The CDR3: CASSLADRGPF. Here the CDR3 DNA reads TGTGCCAGCAGCTTAGCGGACAGGGGACCCTTT. The chain couples TRBV7-2 to TRBJ1-5; TRBD1 matches at 9 bases. From germline, CDR1 is SGHTA and CDR2 FQGNSA. The CDR3 is 11 amino acids. Based on the CDR3 plus reference TRBV7-2 and TRBJ1-5, the full variable domain is GAGVSQSPSNKVTEKGKDVELRCDPISGHTALYWYRQSLGQGLEFLIYFQGNSAPDKSGLPSDRFSAERTGGSVSTLTIQRTQQEDSAVYLCASSLADRGPFGDGTRLSIL.

About this clone: Other nucleotide sequences from this sample produce the same CDR3. The V call is TRBV6-5, the J call TRBJ2-1; D possibly corresponds to TRBD2 (5 bases). The CDR3 has 14 residues. V was clipped by 0 bases and J by 5 bases, with 8 bases between them. Germline loops: CDR1 MNHEY, CDR2 SVGAGI. CDR3 DNA: TGTGCCAGCAGTTACTCTGGGGAGCACAATGAGCAGTTCTTC. Its protein product is CASSYSGEHNEQFF.

CDR3 coding DNA: TGCGCCAGCAGCCAAGAGGCTAGCGGCACAGATACGCAGTATTTT. Its translation: CASSQEASGTDTQYF. The V and J genes are TRBV4-3 and TRBJ2-3; tentative D call: TRBD2 (6 bases). The V gene lost 0 bases and the J gene lost 1 base, with 8 bases spanning the gap. The CDR3 contains 15 residues. CDR1 is LGHNA and CDR2 is YSLEER in the germline V gene.

The chain links TRBV5-4 to TRBJ1-2; 9 bases align to TRBD1. V shed 6 bases and J 1 base; nucleotides not matched to a gene: 7. The CDR3 has 15 residues. CDR1 is SGHNT, CDR2 YYREEE, per germline (reference sequence). CDR3: CASKAGTGLNYGYTF. CDR3 coding DNA: TGTGCCAGCAAAGCCGGGACAGGGCTTAACTATGGCTACACCTTC.

This clone came up once. The gene calls are TRBV20-1 and TRBJ1-2; no firm D call. Germline CDR1 DFQATT, CDR2 SNEGSKA (reference sequence). Trimming cost V 4 bases and J 8 bases, with 8 bases left between them. The CDR3 covers 10 residues. The CDR3 region has the DNA TGCAGTGCTACCCATGAGGGCTACACCTTC. This sequence encodes CSATHEGYTF.

In the case of this clone: The sample carries other DNA sequences with the same CDR3. The J gene is TRBJ2-7, the V gene TRBV9, with D perhaps TRBD1 or TRBD2 (5 bases each). The germline V and J ends were trimmed by 0 bases and 4 bases, with 11 bases remaining between them. The V gene's germline CDR1 is SGDLS and CDR2 YYNGEE. This CDR3 contains 14 residues. CDR3 sequence: CASSVGGTGYEQYF. The CDR3 nucleotides are TGTGCCAGCAGCGTAGGAGGGACCGGGTACGAGCAGTACTTC.

V and J are TRBV9 and TRBJ2-1, with D perhaps TRBD2 (5 bases). V lost 3 bases and J 6 bases, leaving 13 bases between the germline ends. The CDR3 has 14 residues. The V gene's germline CDR1 is SGDLS and CDR2 YYNGEE. The CDR3 sequence: CASSDSGEGNEQFF. CDR3 coding DNA: TGTGCCAGCAGCGACAGCGGAGAAGGCAATGAGCAGTTCTTC.

In nucleotides, the CDR3 is TGTGCCAGCAGCGTATTCTGGCAGGGGGACACCGGGGAGCTGTTTTTT. This encodes CASSVFWQGDTGELFF. The rearrangement joins TRBV9 to TRBJ2-2, with TRBD1 matching 7 bases. V shed 1 base and J 3 bases; nucleotides not matched to a gene: 6. This CDR3 is built from 16 residues. Germline CDR1 is SGDLS and CDR2 is YYNGEE.

V and J are TRBV19 and TRBJ1-5; D is unclear. Germline CDR1 LNHDA, CDR2 SQIVND (reference sequence). This CDR3 region has 16 residues. V shed 1 base and J shed 5 bases, with 15 bases lying between them. The CDR3 protein is CASSIVPRLPDQPQHF. The DNA of the CDR3 is TGTGCCAGTAGTATAGTCCCCAGGCTCCCCGATCAGCCCCAGCATTTT.

This clone was counted once. The chain links TRBV27 to TRBJ2-7; TRBD2 is a possible D gene (5 bases). Trimming took off 0 bases at V and 4 bases at J, with 13 bases between the two ends. The germline gives CDR1 MNHEY, CDR2 SMNVEV (reference sequence). This CDR3 comprises 15 residues. The CDR3: CASSLSSSRGYEQYF. CDR3 sequence (DNA): TGTGCCAGCAGTTTATCTTCTAGCCGGGGTTACGAGCAGTACTTC.

This rearrangement joins TRBV6-6 to TRBJ2-1; maybe TRBD2 (7 bases). The V end was cut by 10 bases, the J end by 5 bases, with 18 bases between. Germline V gene data show CDR1 as MNHNY and CDR2 as SVGAGI (reference sequence). There are 14 residues in the CDR3. The CDR3 nucleotides read TGTGCCACCCGGGGGGCGGGGATAGACAATGAGCAGTTCTTC. Protein sequence: CATRGAGIDNEQFF.

This clone was detected only once. The chain is built from TRBV15 and TRBJ2-7; D not resolved. Trimming removed 5 bases at V and 3 bases at J, with 20 bases between. CDR1 is LNHNV and CDR2 is YYDKDF in the germline V gene (reference sequence). This CDR3 contains 16 residues. The CDR3 bases are TGTGCCACCAGCGCCGGAAGCGAAGGAGCAGGCTACGAGCAGTACTTC. This translates into CATSAGSEGAGYEQYF.

This chain joins TRBV10-3 and TRBJ2-1, with 14 bases matching TRBD2. CDR1 ENHRY and CDR2 SYGVKD come from the germline V gene. The CDR3 runs to 18 residues. Germline trimming cut 5 bases from V and 1 base from J; bases unmatched to any gene: 7. CDR3 protein: CAISTGTSGSLSYNEQFF. Written as DNA, the CDR3 is TGTGCCATCAGTACCGGGACTAGCGGGAGTTTGTCCTACAATGAGCAGTTCTTC.

In this sample, this clone turned up once. The V and J genes are TRBV27 and TRBJ1-4; D remains unclear. The V gene lost 11 bases and the J gene lost 6 bases, with 19 bases spanning the gap. Per the germline V gene, CDR1 is MNHEY and CDR2 is SMNVEV (reference sequence). The CDR3 is 14 amino acids. CDR3 loop: CAAPPPSEDEKLFF. CDR3 coding DNA: TGTGCCGCACCCCCGCCGTCGGAGGATGAAAAACTGTTTTTT.

Only a few counts were recorded for this clone. J is TRBJ1-2 and V is TRBV2; no reliable D call. Germline V CDR1 and CDR2: SNHLY, FYNNEI. This CDR3 region has 11 residues. V was shortened by 2 bases and J by 8 bases, with 6 bases between the two germline ends. Written as DNA, the CDR3 is TGTGCCAGCAGTGAACTGGGGGGCTACACCTTC. Residues: CASSELGGYTF. Filled out from reference TRBV2 and TRBJ1-2, the complete variable domain reads EPEVTQTPSHQVTQMGQEVILRCVPISNHLYFYWYRQILGQKVEFLVSFYNNEISEKSEIFDDQFSVERPDGSNFTLKIRSTKLEDSAMYFCASSELGGYTFGSGTRLTVV.

The chain combines TRBV27 with TRBJ2-2; 9 bases are a match to TRBD1. The V gene end was trimmed by 7 bases and the J gene end by 4 bases; junction bases not matched to a gene: 4. The germline V gene has CDR1 MNHEY and CDR2 SMNVEV (reference sequence). This CDR3 comprises 14 residues. CDR3 loop: CASNSQGATGELFF. The CDR3 DNA sequence: TGTGCCAGCAACTCACAGGGGGCCACCGGGGAGCTGTTTTTT.

V and J are TRBV4-3 and TRBJ2-1; D may correspond to TRBD1 or TRBD2 (5 bases each). CDR3 length equals 14 residues. Trimming cost V 5 bases and J 6 bases, with 14 bases left between them. Germline V CDR1 and CDR2: LGHNA, YSLEER. CDR3 DNA sequence: TGCGCCAGCAGCTCCCGGAACGGGACCAATGAGCAGTTCTTC. It codes for CASSSRNGTNEQFF.